Listed below are T cell receptor beta chains from one sample, sequenced in a study of blood T cell repertoires in COVID-19. The repertoire was sequenced with immunoSEQ multiplex PCR; TCRdb's copy has only in-frame clones and lacks some. The repertoire holds about 240,000 clones, with 83% as singletons. Source material: peripheral blood. These receptors came from a human donor in a cohort sampled during active COVID-19. The CDR3 runs from the conserved cysteine through the conserved F or W. Fields, in order: V gene, J gene, clone size, D gene, CDR3 protein, CDR3 DNA. D genes are given only for firm matches. Rows give clone size only sometimes, using once, few, many, or a class for an expanded clone.

V gene: TRBV2
J gene: TRBJ1-4
clone size: .
D gene: TRBD1
CDR3 protein: CASSELGQGLEKLFF
CDR3 DNA: TGTGCCAGCAGTGAGTTAGGACAGGGTTTGGAAAAACTGTTTTTT

V gene: TRBV3-1/TRBV3-2
J gene: TRBJ2-7
clone size: .
D gene: .
CDR3 protein: CASSPLRGPPYEQYF
CDR3 DNA: TGTGCCAGCAGCCCATTGCGGGGGCCGCCCTACGAGCAGTACTTC

V gene: TRBV25-1
J gene: TRBJ1-5
clone size: .
D gene: TRBD1
CDR3 protein: CASSETGLNQPQHF
CDR3 DNA: TGTGCCAGCAGTGAGACAGGGTTAAATCAGCCCCAGCATTTT

V gene: TRBV19
J gene: TRBJ2-5
clone size: once
D gene: .
CDR3 protein: CASSTDSYGTQYF
CDR3 DNA: TGTGCCAGTAGTACCGACAGTTACGGGACCCAGTACTTC

V gene: TRBV12-3/TRBV12-4
J gene: TRBJ1-2
clone size: .
D gene: TRBD1
CDR3 protein: CASSPDRVRGYTF
CDR3 DNA: TGTGCCAGCAGTCCTGACAGGGTCAGGGGCTACACCTTC

V gene: TRBV5-4
J gene: TRBJ1-1
clone size: once
D gene: .
CDR3 protein: CASSLSLTDNTEAFF
CDR3 DNA: TGTGCCAGCAGCTTGAGTCTTACAGATAACACTGAAGCTTTCTTT

V gene: TRBV28
J gene: TRBJ1-1
clone size: .
D gene: TRBD1
CDR3 protein: CASRPPTGWAFF
CDR3 DNA: TGTGCCAGCAGACCTCCGACAGGGTGGGCTTTCTTT

V gene: TRBV25-1
J gene: TRBJ2-6
clone size: .
D gene: .
CDR3 protein: CASLPSGANVLTF
CDR3 DNA: TGTGCCAGCCTTCCTTCTGGGGCCAACGTCCTGACTTTC

V gene: TRBV10-3
J gene: TRBJ2-3
clone size: .
D gene: .
CDR3 protein: CAISESRGSWDTQYF
CDR3 DNA: TGTGCCATCAGTGAGTCGAGAGGCTCTTGGGATACGCAGTATTTT

V gene: TRBV27
J gene: TRBJ2-7
clone size: .
D gene: .
CDR3 protein: CASSPSSVPFYEQYF
CDR3 DNA: TGTGCCAGCAGCCCGTCTAGCGTACCTTTCTATGAGCAGTACTTC

V gene: TRBV5-4
J gene: TRBJ2-1
clone size: .
D gene: .
CDR3 protein: CASSATRSGNEQFF
CDR3 DNA: TGTGCCAGCAGCGCGACACGCTCAGGCAATGAGCAGTTCTTC

V gene: TRBV5-4
J gene: TRBJ1-2
clone size: .
D gene: .
CDR3 protein: CASSLTGTYGYTF
CDR3 DNA: TGTGCCAGCAGCCTGACAGGCACCTATGGCTACACCTTC

V gene: TRBV19
J gene: TRBJ1-1
clone size: .
D gene: TRBD1
CDR3 protein: CASSTDRVGTEAFF
CDR3 DNA: TGTGCCAGTAGTACCGACAGGGTTGGGACTGAAGCTTTCTTT

V gene: TRBV19
J gene: TRBJ2-3
clone size: .
D gene: .
CDR3 protein: CASSNRGLQDTQYF
CDR3 DNA: TGTGCCAGTAGTAACAGGGGACTTCAAGATACGCAGTATTTT

V gene: TRBV7-9
J gene: TRBJ1-5
clone size: .
D gene: TRBD1
CDR3 protein: CASSGTGQRSQPQHF
CDR3 DNA: TGTGCCAGCAGCGGCACGGGACAGCGAAGTCAGCCCCAGCATTTT

V gene: TRBV7-4
J gene: TRBJ2-1
clone size: .
D gene: TRBD1
CDR3 protein: CASSPDRAGYDEQFF
CDR3 DNA: TGTGCCAGCAGCCCAGACAGGGCCGGCTACGATGAGCAGTTCTTC

V gene: TRBV30
J gene: TRBJ2-3
clone size: .
D gene: TRBD1
CDR3 protein: CAGGQGGTDTQYF
CDR3 DNA: TGTGCCGGGGGACAGGGTGGCACAGATACGCAGTATTTT

V gene: TRBV6-1
J gene: TRBJ2-7
clone size: .
D gene: TRBD2
CDR3 protein: CASSEYLAGGEDEQYF
CDR3 DNA: TGTGCCAGCAGTGAATACTTGGCGGGAGGTGAGGACGAGCAGTACTTC

V gene: TRBV4-1
J gene: TRBJ2-1
clone size: .
D gene: .
CDR3 protein: CASSQDRGGYNEQFF
CDR3 DNA: TGCGCCAGCAGCCAAGACAGGGGCGGGTACAATGAGCAGTTCTTC

V gene: TRBV12-3/TRBV12-4
J gene: TRBJ1-2
clone size: .
D gene: TRBD1
CDR3 protein: CASSSVTGVWTF
CDR3 DNA: TGTGCCAGCAGTTCAGTGACAGGGGTCTGGACCTTC

V gene: TRBV11-2
J gene: TRBJ2-5
clone size: .
D gene: .
CDR3 protein: CASSLSPQGWETQYF
CDR3 DNA: TGTGCCAGCAGCTTATCCCCCCAGGGTTGGGAGACCCAGTACTTC

V gene: TRBV3-1/TRBV3-2
J gene: TRBJ1-4
clone size: .
D gene: TRBD1
CDR3 protein: CASSQGLGTGSEKLFF
CDR3 DNA: TGTGCCAGCAGCCAAGGACTCGGGACAGGATCTGAAAAACTGTTTTTT

V gene: TRBV20-1
J gene: TRBJ2-3
clone size: .
D gene: TRBD2
CDR3 protein: CSASRSPPGLVGDTQYF
CDR3 DNA: TGCAGTGCTAGTCGTTCCCCGCCGGGACTAGTCGGTGATACGCAGTATTTT

V gene: TRBV6-5
J gene: TRBJ2-1
clone size: .
D gene: TRBD1
CDR3 protein: CASSYGGQGFGNEQFF
CDR3 DNA: TGTGCCAGCAGTTACGGGGGACAGGGTTTCGGGAATGAGCAGTTCTTC

V gene: TRBV25-1
J gene: TRBJ2-7
clone size: .
D gene: TRBD2
CDR3 protein: CASSRGLAGFSEQYF
CDR3 DNA: TGTGCCAGCAGTAGAGGACTAGCGGGATTCTCCGAGCAGTACTTC

V gene: TRBV19
J gene: TRBJ2-7
clone size: .
D gene: TRBD1
CDR3 protein: CASSIDGQGQGKNEQYF
CDR3 DNA: TGTGCCAGTAGTATAGATGGTCAGGGACAGGGAAAGAACGAGCAGTACTTC

V gene: TRBV5-1
J gene: TRBJ1-1
clone size: .
D gene: .
CDR3 protein: CASSLKAGNTEAFF
CDR3 DNA: TGCGCCAGCAGCTTGAAAGCGGGGAACACTGAAGCTTTCTTT

V gene: TRBV18
J gene: TRBJ1-4
clone size: once
D gene: TRBD1
CDR3 protein: CASSPGGQVNEKLFF
CDR3 DNA: TGTGCCAGCTCACCAGGGGGACAGGTGAATGAAAAACTGTTTTTT

V gene: TRBV19
J gene: TRBJ2-3
clone size: .
D gene: .
CDR3 protein: CATRPPLGTDTQYF
CDR3 DNA: TGTGCCACCCGTCCCCCGCTCGGGACAGATACGCAGTATTTT

V gene: TRBV6-5
J gene: TRBJ2-5
clone size: .
D gene: .
CDR3 protein: CASSYSSGETQYF
CDR3 DNA: TGTGCCAGCAGTTACTCGAGCGGGGAGACCCAGTACTTC

V gene: TRBV7-3
J gene: TRBJ2-1
clone size: .
D gene: .
CDR3 protein: CASSSDVGRSNEQFF
CDR3 DNA: TGTGCCAGCAGCTCCGACGTGGGGCGCTCCAATGAGCAGTTCTTC

V gene: TRBV18
J gene: TRBJ2-7
clone size: .
D gene: TRBD2
CDR3 protein: CASSPLGGGYEQYF
CDR3 DNA: TGTGCCAGCTCACCACTCGGCGGGGGCTACGAGCAGTACTTC

V gene: TRBV6-5
J gene: TRBJ2-7
clone size: once
D gene: .
CDR3 protein: CASLRSSRIYEQYF
CDR3 DNA: TGTGCCAGCCTTCGGTCCTCCAGGATCTACGAGCAGTACTTC

V gene: TRBV5-1
J gene: TRBJ2-2
clone size: .
D gene: TRBD2
CDR3 protein: CASSPTSGSSFMNTGELFF
CDR3 DNA: TGCGCCAGCAGCCCGACTAGCGGGAGCTCCTTCATGAACACCGGGGAGCTGTTTTTT

V gene: TRBV18
J gene: TRBJ1-2
clone size: .
D gene: .
CDR3 protein: CASSPAQGSGYTF
CDR3 DNA: TGTGCCAGCTCACCAGCTCAGGGATCTGGCTACACCTTC

V gene: TRBV5-1
J gene: TRBJ2-1
clone size: .
D gene: .
CDR3 protein: CASSFSVQSYNEQFF
CDR3 DNA: TGCGCCAGCAGCTTCAGTGTCCAATCCTACAATGAGCAGTTCTTC

V gene: TRBV28
J gene: TRBJ1-2
clone size: .
D gene: .
CDR3 protein: CASSRGGVDYGYTF
CDR3 DNA: TGTGCCAGCAGCCGCGGCGGGGTCGACTATGGCTACACCTTC

V gene: TRBV7-3
J gene: TRBJ2-1
clone size: .
D gene: TRBD2
CDR3 protein: CASSPTGTSGGRYNEQFF
CDR3 DNA: TGTGCCAGCAGCCCTACCGGGACTAGCGGGGGCCGATACAATGAGCAGTTCTTC

V gene: TRBV2
J gene: TRBJ2-2
clone size: .
D gene: .
CDR3 protein: CARRGKRRRTGELFF
CDR3 DNA: TGTGCACGGAGGGGAAAGCGAAGAAGGACCGGGGAGCTGTTTTTT

V gene: TRBV29-1
J gene: TRBJ2-3
clone size: .
D gene: .
CDR3 protein: CSVWGMSTDTQYF
CDR3 DNA: TGCAGCGTGTGGGGCATGAGCACAGATACGCAGTATTTT

V gene: TRBV5-1
J gene: TRBJ2-7
clone size: .
D gene: TRBD1
CDR3 protein: CASSLRGQEASEQYF
CDR3 DNA: TGCGCCAGCAGCTTGCGGGGACAGGAGGCGTCTGAGCAGTACTTC

V gene: TRBV7-9
J gene: TRBJ1-6
clone size: few
D gene: TRBD1
CDR3 protein: CASSFGQGASPLHF
CDR3 DNA: TGTGCCAGCAGCTTTGGACAGGGGGCTTCACCCCTCCACTTT

V gene: TRBV4-2
J gene: TRBJ2-1
clone size: .
D gene: TRBD2
CDR3 protein: CASSLTPQSGRVSYNEQFF
CDR3 DNA: TGTGCCAGCAGCTTAACTCCCCAAAGCGGGAGAGTCTCCTACAATGAGCAGTTCTTC

V gene: TRBV28
J gene: TRBJ1-5
clone size: few
D gene: TRBD1
CDR3 protein: CASSLLNQGVSNQPQHF
CDR3 DNA: TGTGCCAGCAGTTTATTAAATCAGGGGGTGAGCAATCAGCCCCAGCATTTT

V gene: TRBV5-4
J gene: TRBJ2-5
clone size: once
D gene: TRBD2
CDR3 protein: CASSLDLAGGPETQYF
CDR3 DNA: TGTGCCAGCAGCTTGGACCTAGCGGGGGGCCCAGAGACCCAGTACTTC

V gene: TRBV7-3
J gene: TRBJ2-2
clone size: .
D gene: TRBD1
CDR3 protein: CASSSLPGQGEIGELFF
CDR3 DNA: TGTGCCAGCAGCTCTCTTCCCGGACAGGGGGAAATCGGGGAGCTGTTTTTT

V gene: TRBV5-4
J gene: TRBJ2-1
clone size: .
D gene: TRBD1
CDR3 protein: CASSLGTGPNEQFF
CDR3 DNA: TGTGCCAGCAGCTTAGGGACAGGGCCCAATGAGCAGTTCTTC

V gene: TRBV28
J gene: TRBJ1-1
clone size: .
D gene: TRBD1
CDR3 protein: CASSLEGTVNTEAFF
CDR3 DNA: TGTGCCAGCAGTTTAGAGGGGACAGTGAACACTGAAGCTTTCTTT

V gene: TRBV11-1
J gene: TRBJ1-1
clone size: .
D gene: TRBD1
CDR3 protein: CASSFLPGQGTPEAFF
CDR3 DNA: TGTGCCAGCAGCTTTCTGCCGGGACAGGGGACGCCTGAAGCTTTCTTT